The sequence of this TCR beta chain was determined in a study of blood T cell repertoires in COVID-19. Data came from immunoSEQ multiplex PCR; TCRdb stores just in-frame clones and leaves some out. The data contain 310,000 or so clones, around 90% of them singletons. This CDR3 is built from 16 residues. Germline loops: CDR1 MDHEN, CDR2 SYDVKM. J was trimmed by 3 bases and V by 5 bases; bases with no gene match: 11. Material for sequencing was peripheral blood. The sequence was obtained from a man aged 50-60 years with active or convalescent COVID-19. The chain is built from TRBV28 and TRBJ1-2; 8 bases line up with TRBD1. The CDR3 here is CASSPYNRGFDYGYTF. DNA for the CDR3: TGTGCCAGCAGTCCCTACAACAGGGGGTTTGACTATGGCTACACCTTC.